This T cell receptor beta chain derives from a study of blood T cell repertoires in COVID-19. At the level of the study: The samples span acute and convalescent COVID-19 from the United States, Italy and Spain. The analysed material was cDNA or gDNA that came from T cells, B-cell-depleted T cells, or PBMCs.

In the original processing: Nucleated cell counts were estimated from reference gene primer amplification. The protocol was immunoSEQ multiplex PCR, while the TCRdb copy is restricted to in-frame clones and leaves out a portion. D and trimming were read from the DNA, whereas the V and J calls and clone size are those reported in that table. Of some 68,000 clones listed, about 79% were seen once; the top ten hold approximately 28%. CDR3 size: 13 residues. Germline V lookup: CDR1 GTSNPN, CDR2 SVGIG (reference sequence). V was shortened by 1 base and J by 5 bases, with 9 bases between the two germline ends.

The specimen was peripheral blood. The J gene is TRBJ1-5, the V gene TRBV30; D call uncertain. This clonotype was sampled from a man between 65 and 85 years old with acute or convalescent COVID-19. The CDR3 DNA is TGTGCCTGGAGTGACGGGGTATATCAGCCCCAGCATTTT. Its translation: CAWSDGVYQPQHF.